This T cell receptor beta chain is from a study of cytomegalovirus exposure and HLA in healthy donors. Whole-study results and caveats: The listing of 150 to 200 TCR beta chains classed them as cytomegalovirus-associated.

V shed 0 bases and J shed 5 bases, with 13 bases lying between them. CDR3 length: 15 amino acids. Germline-derived CDR1 and CDR2 are LGHNA and YSLEER. PCR primers comprised 60 Vbeta and 13 Jbeta primers. Assay used: immunoSEQ multiplex PCR; TCRdb lists only in-frame clones, some missing. The sample shows around 130,000 clones, roughly 71% of them seen only once. About this clone itself: As yet, its antigen is unknown.

Sequencing used PBMCs. The sequence derives from a woman aged 40 to 50 in good health and CMV-seropositive. This sequence joins TRBV4-3 and TRBJ2-5; D is possibly TRBD2 (6 bases). In DNA, the CDR3 is TGCGCCAGCAGCCAAGATAAGGAGGGGATGGAGACCCAGTACTTC. It specifies CASSQDKEGMETQYF.